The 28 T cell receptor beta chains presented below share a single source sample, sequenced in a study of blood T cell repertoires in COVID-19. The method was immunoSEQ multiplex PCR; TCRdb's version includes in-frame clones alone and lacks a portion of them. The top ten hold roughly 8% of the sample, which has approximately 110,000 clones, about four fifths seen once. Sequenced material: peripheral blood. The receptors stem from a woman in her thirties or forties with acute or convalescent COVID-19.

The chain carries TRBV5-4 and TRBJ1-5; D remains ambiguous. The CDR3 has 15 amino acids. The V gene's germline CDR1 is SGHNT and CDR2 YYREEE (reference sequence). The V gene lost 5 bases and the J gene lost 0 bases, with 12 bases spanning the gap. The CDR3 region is CASSLGGDSNQPQHF. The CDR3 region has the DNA TGTGCCAGCAGTCTTGGAGGCGATAGCAATCAGCCCCAGCATTTT.

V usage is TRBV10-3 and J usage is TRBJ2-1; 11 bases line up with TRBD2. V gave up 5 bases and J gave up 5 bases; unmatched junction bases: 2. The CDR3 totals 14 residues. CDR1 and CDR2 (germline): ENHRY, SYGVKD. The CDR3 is CAISLAGGNNEQFF. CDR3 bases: TGTGCCATCAGTTTAGCGGGGGGGAACAATGAGCAGTTCTTC.

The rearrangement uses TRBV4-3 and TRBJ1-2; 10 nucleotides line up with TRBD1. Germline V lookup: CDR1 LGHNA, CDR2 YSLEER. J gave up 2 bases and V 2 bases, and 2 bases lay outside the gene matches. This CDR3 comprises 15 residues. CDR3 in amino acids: CASSQTGQGNYGYTF. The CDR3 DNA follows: TGCGCCAGCAGCCAAACGGGACAGGGGAACTATGGCTACACCTTC.

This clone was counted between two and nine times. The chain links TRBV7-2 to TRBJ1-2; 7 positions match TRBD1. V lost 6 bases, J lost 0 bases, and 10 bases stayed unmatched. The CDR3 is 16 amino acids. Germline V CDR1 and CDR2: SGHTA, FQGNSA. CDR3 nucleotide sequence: TGTGCCAGCAGTCCACAGGGGAACCTAGCTAACTATGGCTACACCTTC. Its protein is CASSPQGNLANYGYTF.

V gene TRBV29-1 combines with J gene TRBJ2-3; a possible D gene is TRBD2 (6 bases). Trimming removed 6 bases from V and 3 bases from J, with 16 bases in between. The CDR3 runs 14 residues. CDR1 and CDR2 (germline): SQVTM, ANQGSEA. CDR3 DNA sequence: TGCAGCGTGGACGGGACTCAACTAACAGATACGCAGTATTTT. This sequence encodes CSVDGTQLTDTQYF.

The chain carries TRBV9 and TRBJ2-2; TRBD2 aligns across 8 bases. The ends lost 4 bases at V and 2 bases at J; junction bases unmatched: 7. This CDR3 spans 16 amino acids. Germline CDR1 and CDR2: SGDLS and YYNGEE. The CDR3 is CASSSGGGINTGELFF. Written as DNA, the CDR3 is TGTGCCAGCAGCTCCGGGGGGGGGATAAACACCGGGGAGCTGTTTTTT.

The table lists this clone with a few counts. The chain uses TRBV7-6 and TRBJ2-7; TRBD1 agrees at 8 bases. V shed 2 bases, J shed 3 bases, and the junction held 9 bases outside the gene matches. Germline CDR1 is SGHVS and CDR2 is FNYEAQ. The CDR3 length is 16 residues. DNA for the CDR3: TGTGCCAGCAGCTTATCGGTGACAGGGGAATTCTACGAGCAGTACTTC. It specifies CASSLSVTGEFYEQYF.

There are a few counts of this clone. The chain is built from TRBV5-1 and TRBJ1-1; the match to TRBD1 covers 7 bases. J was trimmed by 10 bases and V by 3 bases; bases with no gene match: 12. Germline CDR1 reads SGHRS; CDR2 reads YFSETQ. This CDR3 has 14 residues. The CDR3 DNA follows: TGCGCCAGCAGCTCAACAGGACAGGAAGCAGTAGCTTTCTTT. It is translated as CASSSTGQEAVAFF.

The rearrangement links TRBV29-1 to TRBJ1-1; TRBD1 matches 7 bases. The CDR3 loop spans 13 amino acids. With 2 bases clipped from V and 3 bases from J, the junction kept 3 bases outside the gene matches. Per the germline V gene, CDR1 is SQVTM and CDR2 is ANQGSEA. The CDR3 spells CSVERQGYTEAFF. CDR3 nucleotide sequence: TGCAGCGTTGAACGACAGGGATACACTGAAGCTTTCTTT. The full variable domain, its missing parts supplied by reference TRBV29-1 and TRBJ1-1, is SAVISQKPSRDICQRGTSLTIQCQVDSQVTMMFWYRQQPGQSLTLIATANQGSEATYESGFVIDKFPISRPNLTFSTLTVSNMSPEDSSIYLCSVERQGYTEAFFGQGTRLTVV.

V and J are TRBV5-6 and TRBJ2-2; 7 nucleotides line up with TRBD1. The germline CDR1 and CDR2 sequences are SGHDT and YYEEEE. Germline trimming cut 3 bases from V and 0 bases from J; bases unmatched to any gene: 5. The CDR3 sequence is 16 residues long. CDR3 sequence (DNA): TGTGCCAGCAGCTACTCCGGGACAGCGAACACCGGGGAGCTGTTTTTT. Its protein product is CASSYSGTANTGELFF.

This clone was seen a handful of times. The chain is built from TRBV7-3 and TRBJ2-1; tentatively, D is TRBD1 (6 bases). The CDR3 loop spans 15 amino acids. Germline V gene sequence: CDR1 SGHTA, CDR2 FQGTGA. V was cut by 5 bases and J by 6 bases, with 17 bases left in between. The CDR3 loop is CASSLRTGSRNEQFF. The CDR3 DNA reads TGTGCCAGCAGCCTACGAACAGGGTCACGCAATGAGCAGTTCTTC.

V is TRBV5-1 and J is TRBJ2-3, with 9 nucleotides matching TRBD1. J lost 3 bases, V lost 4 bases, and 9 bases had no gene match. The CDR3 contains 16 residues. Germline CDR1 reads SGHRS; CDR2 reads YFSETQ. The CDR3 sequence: CASSSRGDRVTDTQYF. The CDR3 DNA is TGCGCCAGCAGCAGCCGGGGGGACAGGGTTACAGATACGCAGTATTTT. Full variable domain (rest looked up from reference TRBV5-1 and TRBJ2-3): KAGVTQTPRYLIKTRGQQVTLSCSPISGHRSVSWYQQTPGQGLQFLFEYFSETQRNKGNFPGRFSGRQFSNSRSEMNVSTLELGDSALYLCASSSRGDRVTDTQYFGPGTRLTVL.

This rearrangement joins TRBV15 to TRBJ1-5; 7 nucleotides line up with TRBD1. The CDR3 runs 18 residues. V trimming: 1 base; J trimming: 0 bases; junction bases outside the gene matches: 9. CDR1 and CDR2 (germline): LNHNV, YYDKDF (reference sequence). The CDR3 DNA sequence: TGTGCCACCAGCAGAGTGAGGACGACAGGGTTTAGCAATCAGCCCCAGCATTTT. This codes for CATSRVRTTGFSNQPQHF. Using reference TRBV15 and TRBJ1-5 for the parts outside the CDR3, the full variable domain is DAMVIQNPRYQVTQFGKPVTLSCSQTLNHNVMYWYQQKSSQAPKLLFHYYDKDFNNEADTPDNFQSRRPNTSFCFLDIRSPGLGDTAMYLCATSRVRTTGFSNQPQHFGDGTRLSIL.

The CDR3 loop is CASSQGLAGGGYF. For the CDR3, the DNA is TGTGCCAGCAGCCAAGGACTAGCGGGGGGTGGGTACTTC. This rearrangement joins TRBV3-1 (or the pseudogene TRBV3-2) to TRBJ2-7; 13 bases agree with TRBD2. The ends lost 1 base at V and 12 bases at J; junction bases unmatched: 3. The CDR3 is made up of 13 amino acids. From germline, CDR1 is LGHDT and CDR2 YNNKEL (reference sequence).

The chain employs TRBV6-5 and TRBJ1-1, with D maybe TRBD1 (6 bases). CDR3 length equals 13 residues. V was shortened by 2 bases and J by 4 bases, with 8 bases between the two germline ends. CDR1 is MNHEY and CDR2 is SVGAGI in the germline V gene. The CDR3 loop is CASSYTGSTEAFF. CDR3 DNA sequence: TGTGCCAGCAGTTACACAGGGAGCACTGAAGCTTTCTTT.

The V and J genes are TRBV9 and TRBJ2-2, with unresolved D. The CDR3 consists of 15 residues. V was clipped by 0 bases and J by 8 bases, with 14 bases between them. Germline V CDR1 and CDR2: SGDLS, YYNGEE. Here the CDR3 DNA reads TGTGCCAGCAGCGTAGCGGTGTCTACTAATGGGGAGCTGTTTTTT. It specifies CASSVAVSTNGELFF.

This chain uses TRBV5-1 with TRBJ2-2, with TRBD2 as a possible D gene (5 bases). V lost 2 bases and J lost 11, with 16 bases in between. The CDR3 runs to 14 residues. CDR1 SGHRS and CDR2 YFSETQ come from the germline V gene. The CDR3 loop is CASSFGPGRGELFF. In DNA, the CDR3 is TGCGCCAGCAGCTTCGGTCCCGGCCGGGGAGAGCTGTTTTTT.

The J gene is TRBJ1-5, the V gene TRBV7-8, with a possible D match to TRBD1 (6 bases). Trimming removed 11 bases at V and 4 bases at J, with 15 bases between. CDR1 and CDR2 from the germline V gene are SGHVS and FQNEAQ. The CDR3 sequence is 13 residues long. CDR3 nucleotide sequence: TGTGCCGTTGGACAGAAACCTAATCAGCCCCAGCATTTT. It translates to CAVGQKPNQPQHF.

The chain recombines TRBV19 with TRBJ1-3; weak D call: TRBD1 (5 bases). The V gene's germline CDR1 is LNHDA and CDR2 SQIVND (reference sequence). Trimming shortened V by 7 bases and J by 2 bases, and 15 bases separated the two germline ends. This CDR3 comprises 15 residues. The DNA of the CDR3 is TGTGCCAGTACGTTCAGGGTGTCAACTGGAAACACCATATATTTT. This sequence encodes CASTFRVSTGNTIYF.

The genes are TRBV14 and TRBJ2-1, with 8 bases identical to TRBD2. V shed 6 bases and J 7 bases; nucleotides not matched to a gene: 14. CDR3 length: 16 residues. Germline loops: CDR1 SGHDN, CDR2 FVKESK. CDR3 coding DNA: TGTGCCAGCAGGCTCACTGCCGGGGGGGCTAGAAATGAGCAGTTCTTC. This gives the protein CASRLTAGGARNEQFF. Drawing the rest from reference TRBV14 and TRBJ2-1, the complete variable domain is EAGVTQFPSHSVIEKGQTVTLRCDPISGHDNLYWYRRVMGKEIKFLLHFVKESKQDESGMPNNRFLAERTGGTYSTLKVQPAELEDSGVYFCASRLTAGGARNEQFFGPGTRLTVL.

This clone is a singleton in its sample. CDR3 nucleotide sequence: TGCGCCAGCAGCTTGGTCCCCGTGCCGGGTGTAGCTGGAAACACCATATATTTT. Its protein product is CASSLVPVPGVAGNTIYF. V is TRBV5-1 and J is TRBJ1-3; no clear D gene. The length of the CDR3 is 18 residues. In germline, CDR1 is SGHRS, CDR2 YFSETQ. V was clipped by 0 bases and J by 2 bases, with 18 bases between them.

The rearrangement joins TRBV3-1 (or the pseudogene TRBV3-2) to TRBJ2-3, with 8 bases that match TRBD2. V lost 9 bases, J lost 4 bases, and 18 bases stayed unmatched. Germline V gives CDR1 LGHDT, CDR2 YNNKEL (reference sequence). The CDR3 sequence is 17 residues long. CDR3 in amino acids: CASWVCGGPFWADTQYF. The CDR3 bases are TGTGCCAGTTGGGTTTGCGGGGGGCCCTTTTGGGCAGATACGCAGTATTTT.

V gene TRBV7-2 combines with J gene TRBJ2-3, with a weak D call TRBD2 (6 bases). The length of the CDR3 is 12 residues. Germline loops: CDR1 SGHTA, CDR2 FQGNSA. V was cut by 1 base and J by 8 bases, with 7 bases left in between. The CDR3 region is CASSLGGGTQYF. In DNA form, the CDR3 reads TGTGCCAGCAGCTTAGGGGGAGGTACGCAGTATTTT. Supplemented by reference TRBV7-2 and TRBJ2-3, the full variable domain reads GAGVSQSPSNKVTEKGKDVELRCDPISGHTALYWYRQSLGQGLEFLIYFQGNSAPDKSGLPSDRFSAERTGGSVSTLTIQRTQQEDSAVYLCASSLGGGTQYFGPGTRLTVL.

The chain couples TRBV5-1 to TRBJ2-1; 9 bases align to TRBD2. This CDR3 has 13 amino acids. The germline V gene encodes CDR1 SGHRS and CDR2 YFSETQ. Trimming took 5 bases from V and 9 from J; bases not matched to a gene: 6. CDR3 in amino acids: CASSRGGALEQFF. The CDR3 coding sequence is TGCGCCAGCAGTCGCGGGGGGGCCCTTGAGCAGTTCTTC.

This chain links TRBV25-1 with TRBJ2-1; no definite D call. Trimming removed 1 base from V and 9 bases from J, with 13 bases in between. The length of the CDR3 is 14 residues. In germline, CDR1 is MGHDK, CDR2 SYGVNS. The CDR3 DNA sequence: TGTGCCAGCAGTGAATGGAGTGGCGGCCTTGAGCAGTTCTTC. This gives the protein CASSEWSGGLEQFF.

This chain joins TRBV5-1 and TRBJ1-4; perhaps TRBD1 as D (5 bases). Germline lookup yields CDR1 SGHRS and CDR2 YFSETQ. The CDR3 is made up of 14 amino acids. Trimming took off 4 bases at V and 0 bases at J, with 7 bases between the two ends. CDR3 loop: CASSQGPTNEKLFF. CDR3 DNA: TGCGCCAGCAGCCAGGGCCCAACTAATGAAAAACTGTTTTTT. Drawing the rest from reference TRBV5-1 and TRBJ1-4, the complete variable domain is KAGVTQTPRYLIKTRGQQVTLSCSPISGHRSVSWYQQTPGQGLQFLFEYFSETQRNKGNFPGRFSGRQFSNSRSEMNVSTLELGDSALYLCASSQGPTNEKLFFGSGTQLSVL.

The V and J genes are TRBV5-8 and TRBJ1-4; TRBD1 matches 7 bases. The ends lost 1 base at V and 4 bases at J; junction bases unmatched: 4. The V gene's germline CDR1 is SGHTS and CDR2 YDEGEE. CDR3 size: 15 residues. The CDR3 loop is CASSLRGQINEKLFF. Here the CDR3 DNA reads TGTGCCAGCAGCTTGAGGGGACAGATTAATGAAAAACTGTTTTTT.

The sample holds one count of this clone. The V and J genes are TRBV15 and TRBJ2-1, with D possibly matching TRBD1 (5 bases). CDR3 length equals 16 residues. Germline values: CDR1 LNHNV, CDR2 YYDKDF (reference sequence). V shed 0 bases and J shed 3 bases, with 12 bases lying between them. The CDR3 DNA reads TGTGCCACCAGCAGAGATCCGCAGGGATTCTACAATGAGCAGTTCTTC. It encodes CATSRDPQGFYNEQFF.